One and the same sample provided the 29 T cell receptor beta chains below, sequenced in a study of T cells in Graves' hyperthyroidism and ophthalmopathy. Amplification of TCR beta CDR3 regions was performed using RNA transcripts as template. HTBI primers drove first-round RT-PCR of the TCR CDR3. TCRdb fed the multiplex PCR reads into MiXCR, producing one record per CDR3 protein. The sample contains hundreds of thousands of distinct CDR3 sequences, around 13% of which appear only once. Sequences were obtained from blood. These receptors were collected from a woman younger than 35 with Graves' hyperthyroidism.

In this sample, this clonotype turned up many times. J is TRBJ1-2 and V is TRBV28; D remains ambiguous. V shed 3 bases and J shed 3 bases, with 11 bases lying between them. Germline CDR1 MDHEN, CDR2 SYDVKM. This CDR3 spans 14 amino acids. The CDR3 nucleotides are TGTGCCAGCAGTTTCGAGAACGGATACTATGGCTACACCTTC. This sequence encodes CASSFENGYYGYTF.

The sample holds many counts of this clonotype. V is TRBV30 and J is TRBJ1-5; possible D gene TRBD1, 6 bases. The CDR3 is 14 amino acids. CDR1 is GTSNPN, CDR2 SVGIG, per germline (reference sequence). V was shortened by 1 base and J by 3 bases, with 10 bases between the two germline ends. The CDR3 spells CAWSEDSHNQPQHF. In DNA form, the CDR3 reads TGTGCCTGGAGTGAGGACAGTCACAATCAGCCCCAGCATTTT. Full variable domain (remainder filled in from reference TRBV30 and TRBJ1-5): SQTIHQWPATLVQPVGSPLSLECTVEGTSNPNLYWYRQAAGRGLQLLFYSVGIGQISSEVPQNLSASRPQDRQFILSSKKLLLSDSGFYLCAWSEDSHNQPQHFGDGTRLSIL.

This clonotype has just one count. The rearrangement links TRBV19 to TRBJ1-2; D call uncertain. Trimming shortened V by 4 bases and J by 7 bases, and 7 bases separated the two germline ends. In germline, CDR1 is LNHDA, CDR2 SQIVND (reference sequence). This CDR3 region has 11 residues. CDR3 residues: CASSTRVGYTF. The CDR3 DNA follows: TGTGCCAGTAGTACCAGAGTTGGCTACACCTTC.

This clonotype was seen repeatedly, ten times or more. The chain joins TRBV18 to TRBJ2-7; TRBD2 is a possible D gene (5 bases). The CDR3 spans 15 residues. Between the trimmed V and J ends, which lost 2 bases and 6 bases, there was a span of 17 bases. Germline CDR1 and CDR2: KGHSH and LQKENI. The CDR3 spells CASSPGASIPLEQYF. The CDR3, as DNA: TGTGCCAGCTCACCAGGTGCTAGCATCCCTCTCGAGCAGTACTTC.

This clonotype was recorded at least ten times. The rearrangement links TRBV6-1 to TRBJ2-5; D perhaps matches TRBD2 (5 bases). The CDR3 runs 13 residues. V dropped 6 bases and J dropped 4 bases, with 12 bases sitting between them. The germline V gene has CDR1 MNHNS and CDR2 SASEGT. In DNA form, the CDR3 reads TGTGCCAGCAGGACGACGGGGATAGAGACCCAGTACTTC. It specifies CASRTTGIETQYF.

The chain recombines TRBV5-8 with TRBJ1-2; the D gene is possibly TRBD1 (5 bases). Trimming cost V 4 bases and J 8 bases, with 27 bases left between them. Per the germline V gene, CDR1 is SGHTS and CDR2 is YDEGEE. The length of the CDR3 is 17 residues. This chain's CDR3 is CASSPPPWGDPFQGYTF. The DNA for the CDR3 is TGTGCCAGCAGCCCCCCCCCCTGGGGGGACCCCTTTCAAGGCTACACCTTC.

This clonotype was recorded at least ten times. CDR3 sequence (DNA): TGTGCCAGCAGCTGGGGGACAGGGACCCTCACCCGACAGCCCCAGCATTTT. Its translation: CASSWGTGTLTRQPQHF. J is TRBJ1-5 and V is TRBV5-8, with 9 bases lining up with TRBD1. V gave up 3 bases and J gave up 7 bases; unmatched junction bases: 14. Germline values: CDR1 SGHTS, CDR2 YDEGEE. This CDR3 comprises 17 residues.

The rearrangement uses TRBV11-1 and TRBJ2-3; TRBD2 matches at 10 bases. J gave up 0 bases and V 4 bases, and 10 bases lay outside the gene matches. The CDR3 totals 18 residues. Germline loops: CDR1 SGHAT, CDR2 FQDESV (reference sequence). As DNA, the CDR3 is TGTGCCAGCAGCTCCCTTTGGACTAGCGGACAGAGCACAGATACGCAGTATTTT. It translates to CASSSLWTSGQSTDTQYF. Full variable domain (rest looked up from reference TRBV11-1 and TRBJ2-3): EAEVAQSPRYKITEKSQAVAFWCDPISGHATLYWYRQILGQGPELLVQFQDESVVDDSQLPKDRFSAERLKGVDSTLKIQPAELGDSAMYLCASSSLWTSGQSTDTQYFGPGTRLTVL.

This clonotype was detected many times. This chain links TRBV13 with TRBJ2-4, with 11 nucleotides matching TRBD2. V was pared by 4 bases and J by 6 bases, with 5 bases of the junction left unmatched. There are 15 residues in the CDR3. Germline CDR1 is PRHDT and CDR2 is FYEKMQ (reference sequence). This CDR3 reads CASSSTSGSINIQYF. The CDR3 DNA is TGTGCCAGCAGCTCCACTAGCGGGAGTATAAACATTCAGTACTTC.

This clonotype occurred many times. V usage is TRBV28 and J usage is TRBJ1-6; D possibly corresponds to TRBD1 (5 bases). V lost 3 bases, J lost 8 bases, and 17 bases lay in between. CDR3 length equals 16 residues. Germline CDR1 and CDR2: MDHEN and SYDVKM. The DNA for the CDR3 is TGTGCCAGCAGTTTGTCCGCCGGGACGGACCATTCACCCCTCCACTTT. This translates into CASSLSAGTDHSPLHF.

This clonotype has a single count. A much larger clonotype is one base distant, so this may be a read error. V is TRBV6-2 or TRBV6-3 and J is TRBJ2-1; tentative D call: TRBD1 (5 bases). CDR3 size: 13 residues. Germline V gives CDR1 MNHEY, CDR2 SVGEGT. Trimming removed 5 bases from V and 8 bases from J, with 13 bases in between. CDR3 residues: CASSADSGYEQFF. The DNA for the CDR3 is TGTGCCAGCAGTGCTGACAGTGGGTATGAGCAGTTCTTC.

This clonotype was recorded many times. V gene TRBV2 combines with J gene TRBJ2-1, with TRBD1 matching 9 bases. The germline V gene has CDR1 SNHLY and CDR2 FYNNEI. The V segment lost 7 bases and the J segment 7 bases; nucleotides outside the gene matches: 8. The CDR3 is made up of 14 amino acids. CDR3 amino acids: CASKGDRDMNEQFF. The CDR3 DNA follows: TGTGCCAGCAAAGGGGACAGGGATATGAATGAGCAGTTCTTC.

Remarks on this clonotype: A much larger clone sits a single nucleotide away, making a read error possible. The V gene is TRBV5-1, the J gene TRBJ1-2; D might be TRBD1 (5 bases). The length of the CDR3 is 14 residues. Trimming cost V 7 bases and J 3 bases, with 16 bases left between them. Germline values: CDR1 SGHRS, CDR2 YFSETQ. CDR3 residues: CASGYLGGDYGYTF. CDR3 in DNA: TGCGCCAGCGGCTACCTGGGAGGGGACTATGGCTACACCTTC. The variable domain in full, with the rest retrieved from reference TRBV5-1 and TRBJ1-2, is KAGVTQTPRYLIKTRGQQVTLSCSPISGHRSVSWYQQTPGQGLQFLFEYFSETQRNKGNFPGRFSGRQFSNSRSEMNVSTLELGDSALYLCASGYLGGDYGYTFGSGTRLTVV.

The table lists this clonotype with many counts. The chain has TRBV12-3 or TRBV12-4 and TRBJ1-2; D gene unclear. The CDR3 spans 13 residues. V dropped 2 bases and J dropped 0 bases, with 4 bases sitting between them. The CDR3 bases are TGTGCCAGCAGTTTATTCTCTAACTATGGCTACACCTTC. Translation gives CASSLFSNYGYTF.

This clonotype was picked up many times. This chain connects TRBV29-1 to TRBJ2-2, with TRBD1 as a possible D gene (6 bases). This CDR3 has 12 residues. V gave up 4 bases and J gave up 7 bases, with 10 bases separating them. Germline V gene sequence: CDR1 SQVTM, CDR2 ANQGSEA. The CDR3 loop is CSVGQGHGELFF. DNA for the CDR3: TGCAGCGTTGGGCAGGGGCACGGGGAGCTGTTTTTT.

The rearrangement links TRBV2 to TRBJ2-7; 9 positions match TRBD1. This CDR3 contains 15 residues. The V gene's germline CDR1 is SNHLY and CDR2 FYNNEI. J was trimmed by 2 bases and V by 5 bases; bases with no gene match: 7. CDR3 sequence: CASSFATGGTYEQYF. CDR3 coding DNA: TGTGCCAGCAGTTTCGCGACAGGGGGGACCTACGAGCAGTACTTC.

The V call is TRBV4-1, the J call TRBJ2-5; D is uncertain. V lost 1 base and J lost 4, with 7 bases in between. Per germline, CDR1 MGHRA and CDR2 YSYEKL. There are 13 residues in the CDR3. The CDR3 sequence: CASSQARLETQYF. DNA for the CDR3: TGCGCCAGCAGCCAAGCTCGGTTAGAGACCCAGTACTTC.

This clonotype was counted ten times or more. The chain uses TRBV6-1 and TRBJ2-7; 8 nucleotides align to TRBD2. This CDR3 is 14 amino acids long. Trimming at V came to 7 bases and at J to 4 bases, leaving 9 bases not matched to a gene. Germline CDR1 reads MNHNS; CDR2 reads SASEGT. CDR3 DNA: TGTGCCAGCATTGCCGGGACTAGAGGGTACGAGCAGTACTTC. Encoded protein: CASIAGTRGYEQYF.

The chain links TRBV27 to TRBJ2-7; D gene unclear. This CDR3 has 15 amino acids. The ends were cut back, 5 bases at V and 0 bases at J, with 14 bases in the middle. Germline V CDR1 and CDR2: MNHEY, SMNVEV (reference sequence). The CDR3: CASSLTRSSSYEQYF. As DNA, the CDR3 is TGTGCCAGCAGTCTCACCCGTTCTAGCTCCTACGAGCAGTACTTC.

In regard to this clonotype: A read error may explain this, as a much larger clone is one base away. The chain links TRBV28 to TRBJ1-1, with 7 positions matching TRBD1. The CDR3 runs to 12 residues. Germline trimming cut 6 bases from V and 10 bases from J; bases unmatched to any gene: 8. The germline gives CDR1 MDHEN, CDR2 SYDVKM. CDR3 sequence (DNA): TGTGCCAGCAGGGGAACAGGGGCTGGAGCTTTCTTT. Its protein is CASRGTGAGAFF.

This clonotype was picked up many times. J is TRBJ1-1 and V is TRBV3-1; unclear D gene. The CDR3 has 11 amino acids. CDR1 is LGHDT, CDR2 YNNKEL, per germline (reference sequence). V shed 7 bases and J shed 1 base, with 4 bases lying between them. CDR3: CASKGNTEAFF. The CDR3 region has the DNA TGTGCCAGCAAGGGGAACACTGAAGCTTTCTTT.

This clonotype was detected only a few times. J is TRBJ2-1 and V is TRBV19; 9 positions agree with TRBD2. This CDR3 is 15 amino acids long. CDR1 LNHDA and CDR2 SQIVND come from the germline V gene (reference sequence). V was pared by 6 bases and J by 4 bases, with 7 bases of the junction left unmatched. CDR3 sequence: CASSPWTSDYNEQFF. The CDR3 nucleotides are TGTGCCAGTAGCCCTTGGACTAGCGATTACAATGAGCAGTTCTTC.

This clonotype was picked up many times. The genes are TRBV2 and TRBJ2-7; either TRBD1 or TRBD2 may supply D (5 bases each). This CDR3 has 13 residues. Trimming left V 5 bases short and J 2 bases short, with 10 bases between. Looked up from germline, CDR1 is SNHLY and CDR2 is FYNNEI. CDR3 loop: CASSRDQPYEQYF. The CDR3 DNA is TGTGCCAGCAGTCGGGACCAACCCTACGAGCAGTACTTC.

In its sample, this clonotype was seen many times. The chain couples TRBV30 to TRBJ1-4, with D unclear. CDR3 length: 12 residues. Per the germline V gene, CDR1 is GTSNPN and CDR2 is SVGIG (reference sequence). The V end was cut by 3 bases, the J end by 4 bases, with 6 bases between. Here the CDR3 reads CAWRGVNEKLFF. The CDR3 DNA is TGTGCCTGGAGGGGAGTTAATGAAAAACTGTTTTTT.

This clonotype was counted at least ten times. J is TRBJ1-1 and V is TRBV20-1; unclear D gene. The CDR3 consists of 10 residues. The V gene lost 4 bases and the J gene lost 7 bases, with 7 bases spanning the gap. Germline V lookup: CDR1 DFQATT, CDR2 SNEGSKA (reference sequence). CDR3 in amino acids: CSATGVEAFF. CDR3 DNA sequence: TGCAGTGCTACAGGCGTTGAAGCTTTCTTT.

This clonotype was seen repeatedly, ten times or more. The V call is TRBV11-2, the J call TRBJ2-7; D remains unclear. The germline V gene encodes CDR1 SGHAT and CDR2 FQNNGV. The CDR3 is 14 residues long. Trimming left V 2 bases short and J 1 base short, with 9 bases between. CDR3 nucleotide sequence: TGTGCCAGCAGCTTATTGACTGCATCCTACGAGCAGTACTTC. It translates to CASSLLTASYEQYF.

This clonotype was detected many times. The chain links TRBV6-1 to TRBJ2-5; D may be TRBD1 (8 bases). Trimming stripped 6 bases from V and 5 bases from J, with 10 bases between. The germline gives CDR1 MNHNS, CDR2 SASEGT. This CDR3 region has 12 residues. The CDR3 here is CASRQGGETQYF. As DNA, the CDR3 is TGTGCCAGCAGACAGGGGGGGGAGACCCAGTACTTC.

This chain uses TRBV5-1 with TRBJ2-2; tentative D call: TRBD1 (6 bases). The germline V gene encodes CDR1 SGHRS and CDR2 YFSETQ. The germline V and J ends were trimmed by 3 bases and 6 bases, with 15 bases remaining between them. The CDR3 loop spans 15 amino acids. CDR3 nucleotides: TGCGCCAGCAGCTCGGACAGCAAGCCCCCCGGGGAGCTGTTTTTT. This translates into CASSSDSKPPGELFF.

This clonotype was counted at least ten times. V usage is TRBV11-1 and J usage is TRBJ2-7; 10 nucleotides match TRBD1. The CDR3 contains 14 residues. CDR1 and CDR2 from the germline V gene are SGHAT and FQDESV (reference sequence). Unmatched junction bases numbered 4, after V lost 5 bases and J lost 3 bases. CDR3 nucleotides: TGTGCCAGCAGCGGGACAGGGGCACTCTACGAGCAGTACTTC. As protein: CASSGTGALYEQYF.